This record looks at one T cell receptor (beta chain) sequence and its context. Its antigen is unidentified. The repertoire was sequenced with immunoSEQ multiplex PCR; TCRdb's copy has only in-frame clones and lacks some. The top ten hold 0.13% to 0.15% of the sample, which has 2,500,000 or so clones, roughly nine tenths seen once. These data belong to a study of shared clonotypes between healthy human individuals. The wider study: CD4 naive and CD4 memory each took three plates per donor, while CD8 naive took two and CD8 memory one.

From germline, CDR1 is WNHNN and CDR2 SYGVQD (reference sequence). The CDR3 is made up of 14 amino acids. Trimming removed 5 bases from V and 2 bases from J, with 9 bases in between. Study-level points and caveats: When naive CD4 clonotypes were compared across several donors, 5% to 5.5% were shared.

V is TRBV10-1 and J is TRBJ2-2; D may be TRBD1 (6 bases). The TCR originated in a young man in good health. Sequencing used naive CD4+ T cells sorted from blood. The subset: CD45RA+ positively selected. In DNA, the CDR3 is TGCGCCAGCAGTTCAGGGGAAAACACCGGGGAGCTGTTTTTT. Translation gives CASSSGENTGELFF.